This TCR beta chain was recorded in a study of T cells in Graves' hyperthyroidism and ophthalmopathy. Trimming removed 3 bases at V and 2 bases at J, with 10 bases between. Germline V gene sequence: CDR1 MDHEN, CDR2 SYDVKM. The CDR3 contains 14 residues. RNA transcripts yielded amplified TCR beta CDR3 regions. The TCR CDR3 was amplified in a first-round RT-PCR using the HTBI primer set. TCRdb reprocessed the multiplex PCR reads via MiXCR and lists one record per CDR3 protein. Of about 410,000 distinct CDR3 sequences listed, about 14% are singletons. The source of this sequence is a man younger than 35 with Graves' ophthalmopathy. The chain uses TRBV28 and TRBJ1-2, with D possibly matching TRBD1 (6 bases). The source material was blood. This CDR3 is CASSFQQGNYGYTF. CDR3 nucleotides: TGTGCCAGCAGTTTTCAACAGGGAAACTATGGCTACACCTTC.